This is a list of T cell receptor beta chains from one sample in a study of cytotoxic CD8 clonotypes in ibrutinib-treated CLL. Profiled with immunoSEQ multiplex PCR; TCRdb holds only in-frame clones, not every one. The data hold hundreds of thousands of clones, with about 61% observed a single time. The material sequenced was PBMCs, taken after 36 months of ibrutinib treatment. Receptor source: a human donor with chronic lymphocytic leukemia. Each CDR3 is given with its conserved first and last residue. The D gene is left open where the match is weak. Some rows have no size entry. The others give once, few or many, or a class for an expanded clone.

NA	TRBV6-5	TRBJ2-7	NA	TGTGCCAGCTCGATCGGGGAGGGGGTTTACGAGCAGTACTTC	CASSIGEGVYEQYF
NA	TRBV13	TRBJ2-3	TRBD2	TGTGCCAGCAGCTTAGGCCTGGGACTAGCGGGAGTCACAGATACGCAGTATTTT	CASSLGLGLAGVTDTQYF
NA	TRBV21-1	TRBJ2-2	NA	TGTGCCAGCAGCAATAGGGGGAGTGATAGCTCAAAGACCGGGGAGCTGTTTTTT	CASSNRGSDSSKTGELFF
NA	TRBV9	TRBJ2-1	NA	TGTGCCAGCAGAGGTATCGGGAATGAGCAGTTCTTC	CASRGIGNEQFF
NA	TRBV15	TRBJ2-7	NA	TGTGCCACCAGCAGAGATCCCTTTAACAGGGGGGGCAACGAGCAGTACTTC	CATSRDPFNRGGNEQYF
once	TRBV5-1	TRBJ2-3	NA	TGCGCCAGCAAGTGGCGAGATCTCACAGATACGCAGTATTTT	CASKWRDLTDTQYF
NA	TRBV19	TRBJ1-2	NA	TGTGCCAGTACCCCAACGGGGCTGAATTATGGCTACACCTTC	CASTPTGLNYGYTF
NA	TRBV15	TRBJ2-1	TRBD2	TGTGCCACCAGCATACTTAGCGGGAGCTCCTACAATGAGCAGTTCTTC	CATSILSGSSYNEQFF
NA	TRBV28	TRBJ2-7	TRBD1	TGTGCCAGCAGAGGACAGGGAGCCTACGAGCAGTACTTC	CASRGQGAYEQYF
NA	TRBV9	TRBJ2-7	NA	TGTGCCAGCAGCGCCGGGACCCACACCTACGAGCAGTACTTC	CASSAGTHTYEQYF
NA	TRBV9	TRBJ2-7	TRBD2	TGTGCCAGCAGCGAGGGGTTGCCGGGACTAGCGGCCTACGAGCAGTACTTC	CASSEGLPGLAAYEQYF
NA	TRBV18	TRBJ1-2	NA	TGTGCCAGCTCACGGAGCGGTGAGACAAACTATGGCTACACCTTC	CASSRSGETNYGYTF
NA	TRBV6-5	TRBJ1-5	NA	TGTGCCAGCAGTTACCCCCTCTCTAGTGCGGATCAGCCCCAGCATTTT	CASSYPLSSADQPQHF
NA	TRBV29-1	TRBJ1-1	NA	TGCAGCGTTGGGGTGGGCACTGAAGCTTTCTTT	CSVGVGTEAFF
NA	TRBV11-1	TRBJ2-5	TRBD1	TGTGCCAGCAGAGATACAGGGGAGGAGACCCAGTACTTC	CASRDTGEETQYF
NA	TRBV29-1	TRBJ2-1	NA	TGCAGCGTCGGGCGACGAGGGGCTGGGGCCAATGAGCAGTTCTTC	CSVGRRGAGANEQFF
NA	TRBV7-6	TRBJ2-7	NA	TGTGCCAGCAGCACCGGCGGAGCAGACGAGCAGTACTTC	CASSTGGADEQYF
NA	TRBV25-1	TRBJ1-1	NA	TGTGCCAGCACAAAAGGGGAGAACACTGAAGCTTTCTTT	CASTKGENTEAFF
NA	TRBV25-1	TRBJ2-1	NA	TGTGCCAGCAGGGATCCGGGACCCCACAATGAGCAGTTCTTC	CASRDPGPHNEQFF
NA	TRBV9	TRBJ2-1	NA	TGTGCCAGCAGCAGAAGGGGTGGGTCCAATGAGCAGTTCTTC	CASSRRGGSNEQFF
NA	TRBV5-5	TRBJ1-2	NA	TGTGCCAGCAGCTGGACAGACAAGCCCACCTTC	CASSWTDKPTF
NA	TRBV5-6	TRBJ2-7	TRBD1	TGTGCCAGCAGCCCAACCGGGACAGGTGCCTACGAGCAGTACTTC	CASSPTGTGAYEQYF
NA	TRBV4-1	TRBJ1-4	NA	TGCGCCAGCAGCCAAGATTCTCAGACTAATGAAAAACTGTTTTTT	CASSQDSQTNEKLFF
NA	TRBV27	TRBJ1-1	NA	TGTGCCAGCAGTCCCACGACAAACATGAACACTGAAGCTTTCTTT	CASSPTTNMNTEAFF
few	TRBV6-5	TRBJ2-1	NA	TGTGCCAGTTCGGTTTCTGGTGCTAGGGGCAATGAGCAGTTCTTC	CASSVSGARGNEQFF
few	TRBV7-2	TRBJ2-5	TRBD2	TGTGCCAGCAGATTCCAAACTAGCGGAGAAGAGACCCAGTACTTC	CASRFQTSGEETQYF
NA	TRBV7-3	TRBJ1-1	NA	TGTGCCAGCAGCTCCCTAAACATGAACACTGAAGCTTTCTTT	CASSSLNMNTEAFF
NA	TRBV7-9	TRBJ2-3	NA	TGTGCCAGCAGCTTATTTCTCGGAGGGGATACGCAGTATTTT	CASSLFLGGDTQYF
NA	TRBV11-2	TRBJ2-7	NA	TGTGCCAGCAGCCCGATTGGTCAGGGCCGCCCCTACGAGCAGTACTTC	CASSPIGQGRPYEQYF
NA	TRBV18	TRBJ2-6	NA	TGTGCCAGCTCACTCCGCGTAAAACAGCTCCAGGGGGCCAACGTCCTGACTTTC	CASSLRVKQLQGANVLTF
NA	TRBV4-1	TRBJ2-3	NA	TGCGCCAGCAGCCAAGTTGGGGCAGGCGGCGATACGCAGTATTTT	CASSQVGAGGDTQYF
NA	TRBV15	TRBJ2-3	TRBD2	TGTGCCACCAGCATGGGACTAGCGGGAGGGTCACTTGTGGATACGCAGTATTTT	CATSMGLAGGSLVDTQYF
NA	TRBV7-6	TRBJ2-1	NA	TGTGCCAGCAGCTTAGGGGGGGGCCCCTACAATGAGCAGTTCTTC	CASSLGGGPYNEQFF
NA	TRBV6-5	TRBJ2-7	TRBD1	TGTGCCAGCAGAAAGGGCAGGGGGTTCTCCTACGAGCAGTACTTC	CASRKGRGFSYEQYF
few	TRBV28	TRBJ2-7	NA	TGTGCCAGCAGTGAGCCAGGGGCAATCCCCTACGAGCAGTACTTC	CASSEPGAIPYEQYF
NA	TRBV2	TRBJ2-3	TRBD1	TGTGCCAGCACTAAGGACAGGGGCACAGATACGCAGTATTTT	CASTKDRGTDTQYF
NA	TRBV6-1	TRBJ2-3	TRBD1	TGTGCCAGCATGCGGGACAGGGGGACCGATACGCAGTATTTT	CASMRDRGTDTQYF
once	TRBV19	TRBJ1-2	NA	TGTGCCAGTAGTGCCGGACAGAGTGTTTGGGAAGGGACCTATGGCTACACCTTC	CASSAGQSVWEGTYGYTF
NA	TRBV5-1	TRBJ2-1	TRBD2	TGCGCCAGCAGCTTCACGGGACTAGCGTGGAATGAGCAGTTCTTC	CASSFTGLAWNEQFF
once	TRBV6-6	TRBJ1-6	NA	TGTGCCAGCCGCCGGGGCCCCTATAATTCACCCCTCCACTTT	CASRRGPYNSPLHF
NA	TRBV29-1	TRBJ1-4	NA	TGCAGCGTTGTAACGGGGTTGAAACTGTTTTTT	CSVVTGLKLFF
NA	TRBV10-3	TRBJ2-3	TRBD2	TGTGCCATCGGCGGGGGGGCCTTAGATACGCAGTATTTT	CAIGGGALDTQYF